Shown below are 6 T cell receptor beta chains from a single sample sequenced in a study of OX40 agonist ivuxolimab in advanced cancers. Clones were read by immunoSEQ multiplex PCR, and TCRdb kept only the in-frame ones, dropping some. The sample includes fewer than 35,000 clones, about 80% of them seen just once. This sample comprised CD4+ or CD8+ T cells sorted from blood, obtained in a trial of the OX40 agonist ivuxolimab. The receptors here all came from an adult with an advanced solid tumor such as melanoma, head and neck, liver or kidney cancer.

V gene TRBV18 combines with J gene TRBJ1-3; D call uncertain. V was pared by 3 bases and J by 0 bases, with 9 bases between. The length of the CDR3 is 15 residues. The germline gives CDR1 KGHSH, CDR2 LQKENI. This CDR3 is CASSPESYSGNTIYF. The CDR3 DNA follows: TGTGCCAGCTCACCGGAGAGCTACTCTGGAAACACCATATATTTT.

This rearrangement joins TRBV9 to TRBJ2-7, with no clear D. This CDR3 spans 14 amino acids. Germline lookup yields CDR1 SGDLS and CDR2 YYNGEE. Trimming stripped 4 bases from V and 2 bases from J, with 13 bases between. CDR3 nucleotides: TGTGCCAGCAGCCCCGGGCTTTCCACCTACGAGCAGTACTTC. It translates to CASSPGLSTYEQYF.

This clone was observed a few times. The chain joins TRBV2 to TRBJ2-7; 7 nucleotides line up with TRBD2. The J segment lost 0 bases and the V segment lost 9 bases, leaving 5 bases of the junction unmatched. The CDR3 is made up of 13 amino acids. Germline CDR1 reads SNHLY; CDR2 reads FYNNEI. This chain's CDR3 is CASGDYSSYEQYF. The CDR3 coding sequence is TGTGCCAGTGGGGACTACAGCTCCTACGAGCAGTACTTC.

This clone appeared once. The J gene is TRBJ2-7, the V gene TRBV18; tentative D call: TRBD1 (6 bases). The CDR3 length is 14 residues. Per germline, CDR1 KGHSH and CDR2 LQKENI. Trimming removed 5 bases at V and 3 bases at J, with 14 bases between. DNA for the CDR3: TGTGCCAGCTCAAACAGGGCCCTGAGCTACGAGCAGTACTTC. Its translation is CASSNRALSYEQYF.

V is TRBV2 and J is TRBJ1-2, with TRBD1 matching over 9 bases. Trimming removed 3 bases from V and 4 bases from J; junction bases left unmatched: 3. The CDR3 contains 14 residues. Germline CDR1 reads SNHLY; CDR2 reads FYNNEI. The CDR3 DNA sequence: TGTGCCAGCAGTGAGACGGGACAGGGCTATGGCTACACCTTC. As protein: CASSETGQGYGYTF.

The chain joins TRBV5-1 to TRBJ2-5, with D possibly TRBD1 on 6 matching bases. The germline V and J ends were trimmed by 4 bases and 1 base, with 14 bases remaining between them. CDR1 and CDR2 from the germline V gene are SGHRS and YFSETQ. This CDR3 has 15 amino acids. The CDR3 sequence is CASSPPNRAQETQYF. In DNA, the CDR3 is TGCGCCAGCAGCCCCCCCAACAGGGCCCAAGAGACCCAGTACTTC.